These 19 T cell receptor beta chains were all obtained from the same sample, sequenced in a study of T-cell memory formation after mild COVID-19. TCRdb reprocessed the 5' RACE reads with MiXCR, giving one entry per CDR3 protein. The sample records about 350,000 distinct CDR3 sequences, approximately 15% being singletons. The sample taken for sequencing was PBMCs or a T cell subset sorted from them (not recorded which). These receptors came from a man aged 18 to 35 who had mild COVID-19 (a few samples of this study predate the infection). Cell type and time point are not known.

This clonotype was counted once. The rearrangement joins TRBV9 to TRBJ1-2; D not certain. The CDR3 loop spans 15 amino acids. Germline assignment: CDR1 SGDLS and CDR2 YYNGEE. Trimming removed 0 bases at V and 3 bases at J, with 12 bases between. The CDR3 sequence is CASSVDPTPDYGYTF. The CDR3 DNA sequence: TGTGCCAGCAGCGTAGATCCCACCCCCGACTATGGCTACACCTTC.

There are a few counts of this clonotype. The J gene is TRBJ2-3, the V gene TRBV5-5; possibly TRBD2 for D (5 bases). Trimming shortened V by 1 base and J by 4 bases, and 13 bases separated the two germline ends. Germline CDR1 reads SGHKS; CDR2 reads YYEKEE (reference sequence). The length of the CDR3 is 15 residues. CDR3 sequence (DNA): TGTGCCAGCAGCTTGACGCTAGCTGTAGCAGATACGCAGTATTTT. It encodes CASSLTLAVADTQYF.

This clonotype was picked up a small number of times. The chain has TRBV2 and TRBJ2-5, with TRBD2 identical over 9 bases. The CDR3 runs 15 residues. Germline V CDR1 and CDR2: SNHLY, FYNNEI. Losses at the gene ends were 4 bases for V and 4 bases for J; bases not matched to a gene: 7. CDR3 protein: CASSGTSGSVETQYF. In DNA form, the CDR3 reads TGTGCCAGCAGTGGTACTAGCGGGTCGGTAGAGACCCAGTACTTC.

This chain links TRBV5-1 with TRBJ1-1, with D unresolved. CDR1 and CDR2 from the germline V gene are SGHRS and YFSETQ. The CDR3 loop spans 12 amino acids. V was shortened by 4 bases and J by 4 bases, with 8 bases between the two germline ends. Written as DNA, the CDR3 is TGCGCCAGCAGCGATACACCCACTGAAGCTTTCTTT. This encodes CASSDTPTEAFF.

This clonotype appeared a few times. V usage is TRBV7-2 and J usage is TRBJ1-1, with 7 nucleotides matching TRBD1. The CDR3 is 13 amino acids. Germline V lookup: CDR1 SGHTA, CDR2 FQGNSA. V gave up 5 bases and J gave up 8 bases; unmatched junction bases: 8. CDR3 bases: TGTGCCAGCAGCGCGTTTACAGGGGACGAAGCTTTCTTT. Amino acids: CASSAFTGDEAFF.

J is TRBJ2-6 and V is TRBV9; D unresolved. Per the germline V gene, CDR1 is SGDLS and CDR2 is YYNGEE. The CDR3 loop spans 14 amino acids. Trimming removed 4 bases at V and 2 bases at J, with 7 bases between. The CDR3, as DNA: TGTGCCAGCAGCCTGCTAGCTGGGGCCAACGTCCTGACTTTC. This translates into CASSLLAGANVLTF.

The sample holds a few counts of this clonotype. V usage is TRBV6-6 and J usage is TRBJ1-2; perhaps TRBD1 as D (6 bases). This CDR3 comprises 13 residues. The ends were cut back, 11 bases at V and 8 bases at J, with 21 bases in the middle. Germline V gives CDR1 MNHNY, CDR2 SVGAGI (reference sequence). DNA of the CDR3: TGTGCCGCCACCGGGGGGGGCGCGTACGGCTACACCTTC. Translating it yields CAATGGGAYGYTF.

V is TRBV7-6 and J is TRBJ2-5, with D maybe TRBD2 (5 bases). Germline CDR1 SGHVS, CDR2 FNYEAQ. The CDR3 spans 15 residues. V lost 1 base to trimming and J lost 4 bases, with 13 bases between them. CDR3 region: CASSLDLREGETQYF. In DNA, the CDR3 is TGTGCCAGCAGCTTAGATTTACGGGAAGGAGAGACCCAGTACTTC.

The chain recombines TRBV7-2 with TRBJ1-2; 7 nucleotides agree with TRBD1. Germline V gene lookup returns CDR1 SGHTA and CDR2 FQGNSA. After removal of 4 bases from V and 3 bases from J, the junction contained 8 bases not matched to a gene. The CDR3 has 15 residues. Written as DNA, the CDR3 is TGTGCCAGCAGCTCGACAGGGATGGAGGACTATGGCTACACCTTC. Encoded protein: CASSSTGMEDYGYTF.

Written as DNA, the CDR3 is TGCGCCAGCAGCCAAGATCTTTGGACTAGCGGGACCCAGTACTTC. Residues: CASSQDLWTSGTQYF. The V gene is TRBV4-3, the J gene TRBJ2-5, with 10 bases matching TRBD2. V gave up 0 bases and J gave up 7 bases; unmatched junction bases: 5. Germline V gene sequence: CDR1 LGHNA, CDR2 YSLEER. The CDR3 runs to 15 residues.

V and J are TRBV28 and TRBJ2-1; D not resolved. This CDR3 has 14 residues. V shed 5 bases and J shed 3 bases, with 11 bases lying between them. CDR1 is MDHEN and CDR2 is SYDVKM in the germline V gene. The CDR3 is CASSPESYYNEQFF. In DNA form, the CDR3 reads TGTGCCAGCAGTCCAGAGTCCTACTACAATGAGCAGTTCTTC.

This clonotype was counted many times. The genes are TRBV6-5 and TRBJ1-2; perhaps TRBD1 as D (5 bases). Germline V lookup: CDR1 MNHEY, CDR2 SVGAGI. V was pared by 6 bases and J by 4 bases, with 12 bases between. This CDR3 is 13 amino acids long. The DNA for the CDR3 is TGTGCCAGCAGCAACCAGGGTGTCTATGGCTACACCTTC. This sequence encodes CASSNQGVYGYTF.

The V and J genes are TRBV20-1 and TRBJ2-7, with 10 bases that match TRBD1. Germline V CDR1 and CDR2: DFQATT, SNEGSKA (reference sequence). This CDR3 contains 16 residues. Trimming took 3 bases from V and 2 from J; bases not matched to a gene: 10. This chain's CDR3 is CSASLYRDRGTYEQYF. The CDR3 DNA sequence: TGCAGTGCTAGCCTCTACCGGGACAGGGGCACCTACGAGCAGTACTTC.

This chain uses TRBV7-9 with TRBJ1-5; no firm D call. There are 14 residues in the CDR3. Germline CDR1 SEHNR, CDR2 FQNEAQ (reference sequence). V lost 3 bases, J lost 6 bases, and 12 bases lay in between. CDR3 bases: TGTGCCAGCAGCTTCTTATCTCCGACTCAGCCCCAGCATTTT. It specifies CASSFLSPTQPQHF.

This clonotype was detected a few times. The chain uses TRBV4-1 and TRBJ1-3; D not resolved. V gave up 2 bases and J gave up 0 bases, with 11 bases separating them. The CDR3 runs to 16 residues. CDR1 is MGHRA, CDR2 YSYEKL, per germline. CDR3 region: CASSQLGSVSGNTIYF. DNA of the CDR3: TGCGCCAGCAGCCAACTCGGGTCCGTCTCTGGAAACACCATATATTTT.

Only a few counts were recorded for this clonotype. The chain joins TRBV12-3 or TRBV12-4 to TRBJ1-1; D is uncertain. V dropped 10 bases and J dropped 1 base, with 10 bases sitting between them. This CDR3 has 12 amino acids. The CDR3 region is CATDKGNTEAFF. CDR3 DNA sequence: TGTGCCACCGATAAGGGGAACACTGAAGCTTTCTTT.

In its sample, this clonotype was seen a few times. V gene TRBV20-1 combines with J gene TRBJ2-3; 10 bases are a match to TRBD2. The germline V gene encodes CDR1 DFQATT and CDR2 SNEGSKA (reference sequence). The CDR3 totals 14 residues. V shed 8 bases and J 0 bases; nucleotides not matched to a gene: 5. CDR3 in DNA: TGCAGTTTCCGGACTAGCGGAAGCACAGATACGCAGTATTTT. As protein: CSFRTSGSTDTQYF.

V usage is TRBV6-5 and J usage is TRBJ1-2; maybe TRBD1 (5 bases). Germline V lookup: CDR1 MNHEY, CDR2 SVGAGI. The germline V and J ends were trimmed by 1 base and 3 bases, with 15 bases remaining between them. The CDR3 totals 16 residues. The CDR3 protein is CASSYYAGSSDYGYTF. The CDR3 DNA follows: TGTGCCAGCAGTTACTACGCAGGGTCGTCGGACTATGGCTACACCTTC.

The gene calls are TRBV7-9 and TRBJ2-1; tentatively, D is TRBD2 (7 bases). Trimming stripped 5 bases from V and 4 bases from J, with 21 bases between. This CDR3 has 17 amino acids. CDR1 SEHNR and CDR2 FQNEAQ come from the germline V gene (reference sequence). DNA for the CDR3: TGTGCCAGCAGCCAGGGCGCGGGGGCGTTCATGTACAATGAGCAGTTCTTC. Its translation: CASSQGAGAFMYNEQFF.